This T cell receptor (beta chain) comes out of a study of T cell responses to AZD1222 COVID-19 vaccine. Overall study results and limits: Donors were chiefly white British, with a greater number of females, and clonal diversity was perhaps underestimated. The number of AZD1222 recipients seropositive at baseline was only five or six.

On this clone itself: Its antigen is not identified.

Sequenced by immunoSEQ multiplex PCR; TCRdb stores in-frame clones only, minus some. Among 150,000 to 200,000 clones listed, approximately 90% were seen once. The V end lost 3 bases, the J end lost 6 bases, and 12 bases lay between the germline ends. The V gene's germline CDR1 is SGHDN and CDR2 FVKESK. The CDR3 runs to 13 residues. V usage is TRBV14 and J usage is TRBJ2-7, with D maybe TRBD2 (6 bases). The sample was peripheral blood, taken 28 days after the second dose of the MenACWY control vaccine. The TCR was taken from an adult who received the MenACWY meningococcal vaccine as a control. Here the CDR3 DNA reads TGTGCCAGCAGCCAGCAAACTAGCCGCGAGCAGTACTTC. Encoded protein: CASSQQTSREQYF.